The 31 T cell receptor beta chains below all came from one sample that was sequenced in a study of blood T cell repertoires in COVID-19. Sequenced by immunoSEQ multiplex PCR; TCRdb stores in-frame clones only, minus some. The profile shows roughly 180,000 clones, about 81% of them singletons. The sequenced material came from peripheral blood. These receptors were collected from a woman older than 75 with COVID-19, enrolled during active disease.

The rearrangement joins TRBV13 to TRBJ2-2; D is unclear. The CDR3 is 12 amino acids. CDR1 is PRHDT, CDR2 FYEKMQ, per germline (reference sequence). The V end was cut by 2 bases, the J end by 5 bases, with 3 bases between. The CDR3 nucleotides read TGTGCCAGCAGCTTAATAACCGGGGAGCTGTTTTTT. It is translated as CASSLITGELFF. Drawing the rest from reference TRBV13 and TRBJ2-2, the complete variable domain is AAGVIQSPRHLIKEKRETATLKCYPIPRHDTVYWYQQGPGQDPQFLISFYEKMQSDKGSIPDRFSAQQFSDYHSELNMSSLELGDSALYFCASSLITGELFFGEGSRLTVL.

The chain employs TRBV28 and TRBJ2-1; 12 bases match TRBD2. The germline V gene encodes CDR1 MDHEN and CDR2 SYDVKM. The CDR3 runs to 14 residues. With 7 bases clipped from V and 7 bases from J, the junction kept 5 bases outside the gene matches. CDR3 in DNA: TGTGCCAGCATGCTAGCGGGAGGGCCGAATGAGCAGTTCTTC. Its protein product is CASMLAGGPNEQFF.

This CDR3 is CASSFWLSYEQYF. The CDR3 bases are TGTGCCAGCAGTTTTTGGCTCTCCTACGAGCAGTACTTC. The rearrangement links TRBV12-3 or TRBV12-4 to TRBJ2-7; no firm D call. CDR3 size: 13 residues. V lost 3 bases and J lost 0, with 6 bases in between.

The V call is TRBV6-6, the J call TRBJ1-4; weak D call: TRBD1 (5 bases). Deletions cut 4 bases from V and 8 bases from J, with 14 bases between. The CDR3 sequence is 14 residues long. Germline V gives CDR1 MNHNY, CDR2 SVGAGI (reference sequence). CDR3 residues: CASSFSNGGEKLFF. Written as DNA, the CDR3 is TGTGCCAGCAGTTTCTCCAACGGGGGGGAAAAACTGTTTTTT.

This clone was observed a handful of times. The rearrangement links TRBV5-6 to TRBJ1-5; TRBD1 is a possible D gene (5 bases). The CDR3 loop spans 14 amino acids. Trimming removed 4 bases from V and 4 bases from J, with 12 bases in between. The germline gives CDR1 SGHDT, CDR2 YYEEEE. The CDR3 spells CASSGGLRNQPQHF. The CDR3 DNA sequence: TGTGCCAGCAGCGGGGGGTTGCGTAATCAGCCCCAGCATTTT.

This clone was observed a few times. The rearrangement joins TRBV9 to TRBJ2-1, with TRBD2 matching 10 bases. The CDR3 sequence is 16 residues long. V gave up 0 bases and J gave up 8 bases; unmatched junction bases: 8. Germline V gene sequence: CDR1 SGDLS, CDR2 YYNGEE. The DNA for the CDR3 is TGTGCCAGCAGCGTAGGAGAAGCGGGGGGGCTTTATGAGCAGTTCTTC. This sequence encodes CASSVGEAGGLYEQFF.

The chain has TRBV27 and TRBJ1-1; TRBD1 aligns across 8 bases. With 7 bases clipped from V and 5 bases from J, the junction kept 15 bases outside the gene matches. CDR3 length equals 16 residues. Germline CDR1 MNHEY, CDR2 SMNVEV (reference sequence). CDR3 sequence (DNA): TGTGCCAGCACACTGAGGGGCCCAGGGGGCGTTACTGAAGCTTTCTTT. Residues: CASTLRGPGGVTEAFF.

The V gene is TRBV28, the J gene TRBJ2-3; 12 bases agree with TRBD1. CDR3 size: 16 residues. V trimming: 5 bases; J trimming: 5 bases; junction bases outside the gene matches: 8. Per germline, CDR1 MDHEN and CDR2 SYDVKM. CDR3 nucleotides: TGTGCCAGCAGTACTATCCGGGACAGGGGGCGAGATACGCAGTATTTT. Translated, it gives CASSTIRDRGRDTQYF.

This rearrangement joins TRBV28 to TRBJ1-2; D is unresolved. This CDR3 region has 12 residues. CDR1 MDHEN and CDR2 SYDVKM come from the germline V gene. The ends were cut back, 2 bases at V and 2 bases at J, with 3 bases in the middle. This CDR3 is CASSLGNYGYTF. The CDR3 nucleotides are TGTGCCAGCAGTTTAGGCAACTATGGCTACACCTTC.

The chain uses TRBV27 and TRBJ2-7; 10 bases map to TRBD2. The CDR3 has 13 residues. V lost 6 bases to trimming and J lost 3 bases; unmatched junction nucleotides: 2. Germline loops: CDR1 MNHEY, CDR2 SMNVEV (reference sequence). The CDR3 spells CASSGTSVYEQYF. The CDR3 bases are TGTGCCAGCAGCGGGACTAGCGTCTACGAGCAGTACTTC.

This sequence joins TRBV19 and TRBJ2-7, with TRBD1 matching over 9 bases. Germline CDR1 is LNHDA and CDR2 is SQIVND (reference sequence). There are 14 residues in the CDR3. V lost 3 bases to trimming and J lost 3 bases; unmatched junction nucleotides: 3. The CDR3 loop reads CASSIMGQGYEQYF. The CDR3 coding sequence is TGTGCCAGTAGTATCATGGGACAGGGCTACGAGCAGTACTTC.

This clone was recorded once. The CDR3 sequence: CSVVLGGEETQYF. In DNA form, the CDR3 reads TGCAGCGTTGTGTTAGGGGGCGAAGAGACCCAGTACTTC. The chain recombines TRBV29-1 with TRBJ2-5; 7 bases fit TRBD1. CDR3 length: 13 residues. After removal of 4 bases from V and 3 bases from J, the junction contained 5 bases not matched to a gene. Germline V lookup: CDR1 SQVTM, CDR2 ANQGSEA.

This rearrangement joins TRBV2 to TRBJ2-1; D not certain. The V gene's germline CDR1 is SNHLY and CDR2 FYNNEI. CDR3 length: 14 residues. V lost 1 base and J 4 bases, leaving 8 bases between the germline ends. Written as DNA, the CDR3 is TGTGCCAGCAGTGAAGGACAAATATACAATGAGCAGTTCTTC. It codes for CASSEGQIYNEQFF.

This chain joins TRBV18 and TRBJ1-4; D gene ambiguous. V lost 5 bases and J 4 bases, leaving 5 bases between the germline ends. Germline CDR1 KGHSH, CDR2 LQKENI. CDR3 length: 12 amino acids. The CDR3 DNA reads TGTGCCAGCTCAAGCTATAATGAAAAACTGTTTTTT. Encoded protein: CASSSYNEKLFF.

The chain combines TRBV7-8 with TRBJ1-5; TRBD1 agrees at 7 bases. The CDR3 is made up of 16 amino acids. The V gene end was trimmed by 5 bases and the J gene end by 0 bases; junction bases not matched to a gene: 7. Germline CDR1 SGHVS, CDR2 FQNEAQ. For the CDR3, the DNA is TGTGCCAGCAGCGCCGGGGGACAGTATAGCAATCAGCCCCAGCATTTT. It specifies CASSAGGQYSNQPQHF.

This chain links TRBV4-3 with TRBJ1-5; D is unresolved. The germline V gene encodes CDR1 LGHNA and CDR2 YSLEER. V dropped 1 base and J dropped 4 bases, with 11 bases sitting between them. The CDR3 spans 15 residues. The CDR3 region is CASSQGHGRNQPQHF. The CDR3 DNA sequence: TGCGCCAGCAGCCAAGGGCACGGGAGAAATCAGCCCCAGCATTTT.

The rearrangement uses TRBV11-2 and TRBJ2-5, with 10 bases identical to TRBD2. Germline V lookup: CDR1 SGHAT, CDR2 FQNNGV. The V gene end was trimmed by 3 bases and the J gene end by 0 bases; junction bases not matched to a gene: 4. The CDR3 consists of 16 residues. The CDR3 nucleotides are TGTGCCAGCAGCTTTGGTAGCGGGGGGAACCAAGAGACCCAGTACTTC. Amino acids: CASSFGSGGNQETQYF.

This chain joins TRBV7-2 and TRBJ2-1, with D tentatively TRBD2 (6 bases). V lost 1 base, J lost 0 bases, and 7 bases lay in between. CDR1 is SGHTA, CDR2 FQGNSA, per germline. The CDR3 spans 15 residues. CDR3 in DNA: TGTGCCAGCAGCTTAGGACTAGGCTCCTACAATGAGCAGTTCTTC. Protein: CASSLGLGSYNEQFF.

The chain couples TRBV2 to TRBJ1-1; TRBD1 aligns across 8 bases. Germline V lookup: CDR1 SNHLY, CDR2 FYNNEI. This CDR3 contains 17 residues. The J segment lost 3 bases and the V segment lost 2 bases, leaving 11 bases of the junction unmatched. The CDR3 region has the DNA TGTGCCAGCAGTGAAATCGGGCAGGGGGCAGGTGACACTGAAGCTTTCTTT. It yields the protein CASSEIGQGAGDTEAFF.

The chain couples TRBV10-3 to TRBJ2-3; 9 bases agree with TRBD1. Germline V lookup: CDR1 ENHRY, CDR2 SYGVKD. The V and J ends lost 3 bases and 6 bases, in that order; junction bases with no gene match: 1. The length of the CDR3 is 13 residues. The CDR3 spells CAISEQGADTQYF. CDR3 sequence (DNA): TGTGCCATCAGTGAACAGGGGGCCGATACGCAGTATTTT.

In its sample, this clone was seen a few times. The chain is built from TRBV5-1 and TRBJ1-1; weak D call: TRBD1 (5 bases). V was clipped by 2 bases and J by 5 bases, with 10 bases between them. This CDR3 spans 13 amino acids. Per germline, CDR1 SGHRS and CDR2 YFSETQ. CDR3 residues: CASSFSGGTEAFF. CDR3 DNA: TGCGCCAGCAGCTTTTCCGGGGGGACTGAAGCTTTCTTT.

The V and J genes are TRBV28 and TRBJ2-5, with TRBD2 matching 13 bases. Trimming took 5 bases from V and 4 from J; bases not matched to a gene: 10. This CDR3 has 17 residues. Germline V gives CDR1 MDHEN, CDR2 SYDVKM. The CDR3 DNA sequence: TGTGCCAGCAGTCAGTGGACTAGCGGGAGTCCAGGAGAGACCCAGTACTTC. As protein: CASSQWTSGSPGETQYF.

The gene calls are TRBV5-1 and TRBJ2-5; 8 nucleotides match TRBD2. Germline V gene lookup returns CDR1 SGHRS and CDR2 YFSETQ. This CDR3 region has 16 residues. Unmatched junction bases numbered 7, after V lost 1 base and J lost 2 bases. CDR3 in DNA: TGCGCCAGCAGCTTGTTGTCGGGAGGGCCACAAGAGACCCAGTACTTC. It yields the protein CASSLLSGGPQETQYF.

The gene calls are TRBV1 and TRBJ2-3; TRBD2, as called in the table, went unchecked against the DNA. TRBV1 is recorded as a pseudogene. The CDR3 extends over 21 amino acids. CDR3 amino acids: CTSSHLRAELAGRCCTDTQYF. The CDR3 DNA is TGCACCAGCAGCCACTTGCGCGCGGAACTAGCGGGAAGATGTTGCACAGATACGCAGTATTTT.

The CDR3 spells CASSLWDRVYEQYF. The CDR3 nucleotides read TGTGCCAGCAGTTTATGGGACAGGGTTTACGAGCAGTACTTC. The chain couples TRBV28 to TRBJ2-7; TRBD1 agrees at 8 bases. This CDR3 region has 14 residues. CDR1 and CDR2 from the germline V gene are MDHEN and SYDVKM. V lost 0 bases, J lost 4 bases, and 2 bases stayed unmatched.

This clone was seen a single time. The V and J genes are TRBV2 and TRBJ2-3; 9 bases line up with TRBD2. V shed 6 bases and J 0 bases; nucleotides not matched to a gene: 16. The CDR3 is made up of 19 amino acids. From germline, CDR1 is SNHLY and CDR2 FYNNEI. CDR3 amino acids: CASRKLAGRIYASTDTQYF. CDR3 in DNA: TGTGCCAGCAGGAAGCTAGCGGGACGAATTTACGCTAGCACAGATACGCAGTATTTT. The variable domain in full, completed from reference TRBV2 and TRBJ2-3, reads EPEVTQTPSHQVTQMGQEVILRCVPISNHLYFYWYRQILGQKVEFLVSFYNNEISEKSEIFDDQFSVERPDGSNFTLKIRSTKLEDSAMYFCASRKLAGRIYASTDTQYFGPGTRLTVL.

V usage is TRBV10-3 and J usage is TRBJ1-2, with TRBD1 matching 8 bases. Germline V gene data show CDR1 as ENHRY and CDR2 as SYGVKD. With 3 bases clipped from V and 7 bases from J, the junction kept 7 bases outside the gene matches. The CDR3 consists of 14 residues. The DNA of the CDR3 is TGTGCCATCAGTGATACGACAGGGGCTGGTGGCTACACCTTC. This encodes CAISDTTGAGGYTF.

In this sample, this clone turned up once. The CDR3, as DNA: TGTGCCAGCAGCTCCGCGGACTGGACTACTAGCACAGATACGCAGTATTTT. Amino acid sequence: CASSSADWTTSTDTQYF. V and J are TRBV5-6 and TRBJ2-3; perhaps TRBD2 as D (6 bases). There are 17 residues in the CDR3. The germline V and J ends were trimmed by 3 bases and 0 bases, with 17 bases remaining between them. Germline V CDR1 and CDR2: SGHDT, YYEEEE.

The V call is TRBV27, the J call TRBJ2-5; D perhaps matches TRBD1 (6 bases). This CDR3 has 14 residues. The V gene lost 5 bases and the J gene lost 2 bases, with 12 bases spanning the gap. Germline CDR1 is MNHEY and CDR2 is SMNVEV (reference sequence). CDR3 in amino acids: CASSPRTVQETQYF. The CDR3 nucleotides are TGTGCCAGCAGTCCTCGGACAGTACAAGAGACCCAGTACTTC.

The rearrangement links TRBV12-3 or TRBV12-4 to TRBJ1-2; D ambiguous. Deletions cut 3 bases from V and 5 bases from J, with 10 bases between. The CDR3 contains 13 residues. Here the CDR3 DNA reads TGTGCCAGCAGTTTTGTTTCAGGATATGGCTACACCTTC. Residues: CASSFVSGYGYTF.

This chain connects TRBV2 to TRBJ1-1; maybe TRBD1 (6 bases). Deletions cut 6 bases from V and 6 bases from J, with 17 bases between. CDR3 length: 14 residues. CDR1 and CDR2 from the germline V gene are SNHLY and FYNNEI. The CDR3 bases are TGTGCCAGCAGAGCGACAGGCGGCGTCTCTGAAGCTTTCTTT. It is translated as CASRATGGVSEAFF.